A selection of T cell receptor beta chains follows, all from one sample in a study of chemoradiotherapy in HPV16-positive cancers. Sequencing was performed with immunoSEQ multiplex PCR; in TCRdb, only in-frame clones are kept and a portion is missing. The sample includes some 22,000 clones, roughly 87% of them seen just once. The source was blood, collected from a patient who underwent chemoradiotherapy. The receptors shown here come from a human donor with HPV-associated anogenital cancer. CDR3s include the opening cysteine and the closing phenylalanine or tryptophan. The D gene is left open where the match is weak. Only part of the rows carry a size: once, few, many, or a class if the clone is expanded.

>15|TRBV27|NA|TRBJ2-2|TRBD1
CASRTGTGFTGELFF
TGTGCCAGCAGAACCGGGACAGGGTTCACCGGGGAGCTGTTTTTT
>16|TRBV7-3|NA|TRBJ1-2|TRBD1
CASSPDGQALGYGYTF
TGTGCCAGCAGCCCCGACGGACAGGCGCTCGGGTATGGCTACACCTTC
>14|TRBV14|NA|TRBJ2-3|NA
CASSRPAPTDTQYF
TGTGCCAGCAGCCGACCAGCCCCCACAGATACGCAGTATTTT
>17|TRBV18|NA|TRBJ2-2|TRBD2
CASSAPRTSGNTGELFF
TGTGCCAGCTCAGCCCCCCGGACTAGCGGAAACACCGGGGAGCTGTTTTTT
>14|TRBV9|once|TRBJ2-3|NA
CASSVDWGTDTQYF
TGTGCCAGCAGCGTAGATTGGGGCACAGATACGCAGTATTTT
>18|TRBV7-2|NA|TRBJ2-3|TRBD2
CASSLTKGGLAGTDTQYF
TGTGCCAGCAGCTTAACGAAAGGGGGACTAGCCGGCACAGATACGCAGTATTTT
>19|TRBV7-4|NA|TRBJ2-2|TRBD1
CASSLDRANRGWYTGELFF
TGTGCCAGCAGCTTAGATCGGGCCAACAGGGGGTGGTACACCGGGGAGCTGTTTTTT
>15|TRBV6-5|NA|TRBJ1-1|NA
CASSYDRAANTEAFF
TGTGCCAGCAGTTACGACCGGGCGGCGAACACTGAAGCTTTCTTT
>15|TRBV4-3|NA|TRBJ2-7|NA
CASSHQRQGGYEQYF
TGCGCCAGCAGCCACCAACGCCAGGGGGGCTACGAGCAGTACTTC
>13|TRBV4-3|NA|TRBJ1-2|NA
CASSQEGGVGYTF
TGCGCCAGCAGCCAAGAAGGAGGGGTTGGCTACACCTTC
>14|TRBV6-1|NA|TRBJ1-2|NA
CASSEKAETYGYTF
TGTGCCAGCAGTGAAAAGGCAGAGACCTATGGCTACACCTTC
>13|TRBV29-1|NA|TRBJ2-5|NA
CSVEGESQETQYF
TGCAGCGTTGAGGGGGAGAGCCAAGAGACCCAGTACTTC
>16|TRBV6-6|NA|TRBJ2-5|TRBD2
CASSPGTSGIVETQYF
TGTGCCAGCAGCCCCGGGACTAGCGGGATTGTAGAGACCCAGTACTTC
>17|TRBV13|NA|TRBJ1-1|NA
CASSLGAFGTPYTEAFF
TGTGCCAGCAGCTTAGGCGCCTTTGGGACTCCTTACACTGAAGCTTTCTTT
>14|TRBV5-6|NA|TRBJ1-1|NA
CASSLAPGNTEAFF
TGTGCCAGCAGCTTGGCACCAGGGAACACTGAAGCTTTCTTT
>13|TRBV18|NA|TRBJ1-1|NA
CASSREAGSGAFF
TGTGCCAGCTCACGGGAAGCAGGGTCTGGAGCTTTCTTT
>15|TRBV30|once|TRBJ2-7|TRBD2
CAWSREGGKTYEQYF
TGTGCCTGGAGCCGGGAGGGTGGAAAGACCTACGAGCAGTACTTC
>16|TRBV5-1|NA|TRBJ2-3|NA
CASSRNRDSLTDTQYF
TGCGCCAGCAGCCGAAACAGGGATTCGCTTACAGATACGCAGTATTTT
>13|TRBV5-4|NA|TRBJ1-1|NA
CASSRREGTEAFF
TGTGCCAGCAGCCGACGGGAGGGGACTGAAGCTTTCTTT
>15|TRBV6-1|NA|TRBJ1-6|TRBD1
CASSEALGTGSPLHF
TGTGCCAGCAGTGAAGCGCTTGGGACAGGGTCACCCCTCCACTTT
>15|TRBV6-5|NA|TRBJ1-1|NA
CASSYPGLHGTEAFF
TGTGCCAGCAGTTATCCAGGGCTTCATGGCACTGAAGCTTTCTTT
>14|TRBV5-5|NA|TRBJ2-1|NA
CASSFRLAANEQFF
TGTGCCAGCAGCTTTAGGCTAGCAGCAAATGAGCAGTTCTTC
>15|TRBV6-1|NA|TRBJ2-3|TRBD2
CASSENSGGTDTQYF
TGTGCCAGCAGTGAAAATAGCGGGGGGACAGATACGCAGTATTTT
>15|TRBV7-8|once|TRBJ2-2|TRBD2
CASSRLAGNTGELFF
TGTGCCAGCAGCCGACTAGCGGGTAACACCGGGGAGCTGTTTTTT
>14|TRBV19|NA|TRBJ2-7|NA
CASSIGPSSYEQYF
TGTGCCAGTAGTATAGGGCCTAGCTCCTACGAGCAGTACTTC
>16|TRBV5-1|NA|TRBJ2-1|TRBD2
CASSLSSGSSYNEQFF
TGCGCCAGCAGCTTGTCTAGCGGAAGCTCCTACAATGAGCAGTTCTTC
>15|TRBV19|NA|TRBJ2-7|NA
CASSPPQGYPDEQYF
TGTGCCAGTAGCCCACCTCAGGGATACCCCGACGAGCAGTACTTC
>14|TRBV6-5|NA|TRBJ2-7|TRBD2
CASSSGTSGKEQYF
TGTGCCAGCAGTTCGGGGACTAGCGGGAAGGAGCAGTACTTC
>13|TRBV29-1|NA|TRBJ2-1|NA
CSSRLSGGDEQFF
TGCAGCTCTCGACTATCAGGGGGGGATGAGCAGTTCTTC
>12|TRBV4-3|few|TRBJ1-5|NA
CASSQDGGSQHF
TGCGCCAGCAGCCAAGATGGGGGGTCCCAGCATTTT
>13|TRBV6-6|few|TRBJ2-7|TRBD2
CASRGGLTYEQYF
TGTGCCAGCAGGGGAGGGCTTACCTACGAGCAGTACTTC
>14|TRBV28|NA|TRBJ2-3|TRBD2
CASSPSGSSDTQYF
TGTGCCAGCAGCCCCAGCGGGAGTTCAGATACGCAGTATTTT
>16|TRBV5-6|NA|TRBJ1-5|NA
CASSLGAAYSNQPQHF
TGTGCCAGCAGCTTGGGGGCAGCATATAGCAATCAGCCCCAGCATTTT
>14|TRBV6-1|NA|TRBJ2-7|TRBD1
CASRGLTGSYEQYF
TGTGCCAGCAGGGGATTGACAGGGTCCTACGAGCAGTACTTC
>14|TRBV9|NA|TRBJ1-1|NA
CASSQSQGRTEAFF
TGTGCCAGCAGTCAAAGCCAGGGTCGCACTGAAGCTTTCTTT